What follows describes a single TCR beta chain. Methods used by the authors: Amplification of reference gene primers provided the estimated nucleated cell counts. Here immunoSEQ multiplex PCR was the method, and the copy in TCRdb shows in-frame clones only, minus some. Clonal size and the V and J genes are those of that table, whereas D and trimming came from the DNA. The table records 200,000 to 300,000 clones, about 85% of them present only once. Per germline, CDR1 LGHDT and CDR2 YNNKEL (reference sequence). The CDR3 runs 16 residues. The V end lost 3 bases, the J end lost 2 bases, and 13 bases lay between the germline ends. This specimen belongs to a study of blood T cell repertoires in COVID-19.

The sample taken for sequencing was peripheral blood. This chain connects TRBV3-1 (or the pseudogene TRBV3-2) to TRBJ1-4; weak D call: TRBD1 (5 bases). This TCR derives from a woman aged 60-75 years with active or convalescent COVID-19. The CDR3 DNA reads TGTGCCAGCAGCCAGGCGACAGCCCTTACTAATGAAAAACTGTTTTTT. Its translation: CASSQATALTNEKLFF.